These T cell receptor beta chains were read from a single sample in a study of T cells in Graves' hyperthyroidism and ophthalmopathy. TCRdb passed the multiplex PCR reads through MiXCR, listing each CDR3 protein once. The sample contains a few hundred thousand distinct CDR3 sequences, approximately 21% of which appear only once. The sample taken for sequencing was blood. The receptors originated from a man aged 25-40 years with Graves' ophthalmopathy. Each CDR3 is given with its conserved first and last residue. Each record gives: CDR3 protein, CDR3 DNA, J gene, clone size, D gene, V gene. D genes are given only for firm matches. The size field is filled for only some rows; it gives once, few, many or a size class.

CDR3 protein: CASSAPGRSYNEQFF
CDR3 DNA: TGTGCCAGCAGCGCACCTGGACGATCCTACAATGAGCAGTTCTTC
J gene: TRBJ2-1
clone size: many
D gene: .
V gene: TRBV4-2

CDR3 protein: CASSLEGSYNSPLHF
CDR3 DNA: TGTGCCAGCAGCTTAGAAGGCAGCTATAATTCACCCCTCCACTTT
J gene: TRBJ1-6
clone size: .
D gene: .
V gene: TRBV7-2

CDR3 protein: CASSPAGGSNQPQHF
CDR3 DNA: TGTGCCAGCAGCCCGGCAGGGGGATCAAATCAGCCCCAGCATTTT
J gene: TRBJ1-5
clone size: few
D gene: TRBD1
V gene: TRBV6-1

CDR3 protein: CASITLGTDTQYF
CDR3 DNA: TGTGCCAGCATTACATTAGGCACAGATACGCAGTATTTT
J gene: TRBJ2-3
clone size: few
D gene: .
V gene: TRBV12-3/TRBV12-4

CDR3 protein: CASSSGAAQYF
CDR3 DNA: TGTGCCAGCAGTTCAGGAGCAGCGCAGTATTTT
J gene: TRBJ2-3
clone size: .
D gene: .
V gene: TRBV27

CDR3 protein: CSVGPGTSGRAGTQYF
CDR3 DNA: TGCAGCGTTGGCCCCGGGACTAGCGGGAGGGCCGGAACGCAGTATTTT
J gene: TRBJ2-3
clone size: .
D gene: TRBD2
V gene: TRBV29-1

CDR3 protein: CASSRGGGSLTDTQYF
CDR3 DNA: TGTGCCAGTAGTAGAGGGGGGGGGAGTTTGACAGATACGCAGTATTTT
J gene: TRBJ2-3
clone size: .
D gene: .
V gene: TRBV19

CDR3 protein: CSASGRSRGTDTQYF
CDR3 DNA: TGCAGTGCTAGCGGGAGGAGTAGAGGCACAGATACGCAGTATTTT
J gene: TRBJ2-3
clone size: many
D gene: TRBD2
V gene: TRBV20-1

CDR3 protein: CASSLDGANRWETQYF
CDR3 DNA: TGTGCCAGCAGCTTAGATGGGGCGAACCGTTGGGAGACCCAGTACTTC
J gene: TRBJ2-5
clone size: .
D gene: .
V gene: TRBV11-3

CDR3 protein: CASSQSGTGGFYNEQFF
CDR3 DNA: TGTGCCAGCAGCCAGTCAGGGACAGGGGGCTTCTACAATGAGCAGTTCTTC
J gene: TRBJ2-1
clone size: many
D gene: TRBD1
V gene: TRBV3-1

CDR3 protein: CASSDQGLDSDTQYF
CDR3 DNA: TGTGCCAGCAGTGACCAGGGACTAGATTCAGATACGCAGTATTTT
J gene: TRBJ2-3
clone size: .
D gene: TRBD2
V gene: TRBV2

CDR3 protein: CATLQGNSGNTIYF
CDR3 DNA: TGTGCCACCCTACAGGGAAACTCTGGAAACACCATATATTTT
J gene: TRBJ1-3
clone size: few
D gene: .
V gene: TRBV6-1

CDR3 protein: CASSVTGTGYPGANVLTF
CDR3 DNA: TGTGCCAGCAGTGTCACCGGGACAGGGTACCCCGGGGCCAACGTCCTGACTTTC
J gene: TRBJ2-6
clone size: .
D gene: TRBD1
V gene: TRBV6-2/TRBV6-3

CDR3 protein: CASRAYGSSYNEQSF
CDR3 DNA: TGTGCCAGCAGGGCCTACGGGAGCTCCTACAATGAGCAGTCCTTC
J gene: TRBJ2-1
clone size: .
D gene: .
V gene: TRBV27

CDR3 protein: CASSLTGQGDNEQFF
CDR3 DNA: TGTGCCAGCAGCCTAACGGGACAGGGGGACAATGAGCAGTTCTTC
J gene: TRBJ2-1
clone size: .
D gene: TRBD1
V gene: TRBV7-6

CDR3 protein: CASSPRRSYGYTF
CDR3 DNA: TGTGCCAGCTCACCAAGACGGAGCTATGGCTACACCTTC
J gene: TRBJ1-2
clone size: many
D gene: .
V gene: TRBV18

CDR3 protein: CASSRWTGLNTGELFF
CDR3 DNA: TGTGCCAGCAGCCGATGGACAGGACTGAACACCGGGGAGCTGTTTTTT
J gene: TRBJ2-2
clone size: many
D gene: TRBD1
V gene: TRBV11-2

CDR3 protein: CASSLLTNTGELFF
CDR3 DNA: TGTGCCAGCAGCTTATTGACGAACACCGGGGAGCTGTTTTTT
J gene: TRBJ2-2
clone size: many
D gene: .
V gene: TRBV11-3

CDR3 protein: CASSPRTGGRSYNEQFF
CDR3 DNA: TGTGCCAGCAGTCCCCGTACTGGCGGGAGGTCCTACAATGAGCAGTTCTTC
J gene: TRBJ2-1
clone size: few
D gene: TRBD2
V gene: TRBV28

CDR3 protein: CASSYGRGGQPQHF
CDR3 DNA: TGTGCCAGCAGTTACGGACGGGGGGGCCAGCCCCAGCATTTT
J gene: TRBJ1-5
clone size: few
D gene: .
V gene: TRBV6-5

CDR3 protein: CASSVGQGDQYF
CDR3 DNA: TGTGCCAGCAGCGTAGGACAGGGTGACCAGTACTTC
J gene: TRBJ2-5
clone size: few
D gene: TRBD1
V gene: TRBV9

CDR3 protein: CAWSTWGSGSYEQYF
CDR3 DNA: TGTGCCTGGAGTACGTGGGGTAGCGGGAGTTACGAGCAGTACTTC
J gene: TRBJ2-7
clone size: .
D gene: TRBD2
V gene: TRBV30

CDR3 protein: CASSFRDWVRDEQYF
CDR3 DNA: TGTGCCAGCAGCTTTCGGGACTGGGTGAGGGACGAGCAGTACTTC
J gene: TRBJ2-7
clone size: .
D gene: .
V gene: TRBV9

CDR3 protein: CATSVAGANVLTF
CDR3 DNA: TGTGCCACCAGTGTGGCTGGGGCCAACGTCCTGACTTTC
J gene: TRBJ2-6
clone size: .
D gene: .
V gene: TRBV24-1

CDR3 protein: CASSEAQGGRMAAFF
CDR3 DNA: TGTGCCAGCAGTGAAGCGCAGGGGGGGAGGATGGCAGCTTTCTTT
J gene: TRBJ1-1
clone size: many
D gene: TRBD1
V gene: TRBV2

CDR3 protein: CASSPAMRGEKLFF
CDR3 DNA: TGTGCCAGCTCACCTGCCATGCGGGGTGAAAAACTGTTTTTT
J gene: TRBJ1-4
clone size: many
D gene: .
V gene: TRBV18

CDR3 protein: CASSLPAGSSYEQYF
CDR3 DNA: TGTGCCAGCAGCTTACCGGCGGGTAGCTCCTACGAGCAGTACTTC
J gene: TRBJ2-7
clone size: .
D gene: .
V gene: TRBV11-1

CDR3 protein: CASSSQGGGTGELFF
CDR3 DNA: TGTGCCAGCAGCTCCCAGGGGGGGGGCACCGGGGAGCTGTTTTTT
J gene: TRBJ2-2
clone size: .
D gene: .
V gene: TRBV28